These 3 T cell receptor beta chains share one sample of origin, sequenced in a study of radiotherapy plus CTLA-4 blockade in lung cancer. Clones were read by immunoSEQ multiplex PCR, and TCRdb kept only the in-frame ones, dropping some. In the table there are about 19,000 clones, about 84% of which are singletons. This sample comprised peripheral blood, obtained from a patient treated with radiotherapy plus ipilimumab. Receptor source: a human donor with non-small cell lung cancer whose response to radiotherapy plus ipilimumab could not be evaluated.

The genes are TRBV7-8 and TRBJ2-3; D gene unclear. The CDR3 length is 14 residues. V shed 2 bases and J shed 5 bases, with 11 bases lying between them. Germline V lookup: CDR1 SGHVS, CDR2 FQNEAQ. CDR3 coding DNA: TGTGCCAGCAGCTTAAGAAACAGAAGAGATACGCAGTATTTT. Amino acids: CASSLRNRRDTQYF.

This chain links TRBV15 with TRBJ1-5; 9 positions agree with TRBD1. The CDR3 sequence is 14 residues long. Germline lookup yields CDR1 LNHNV and CDR2 YYDKDF (reference sequence). V trimming: 5 bases; J trimming: 6 bases; junction bases outside the gene matches: 5. The CDR3: CATSQDRGGQPQHF. For the CDR3, the DNA is TGTGCCACCAGCCAGGACAGGGGAGGTCAGCCCCAGCATTTT.

This clone occurred a few times. This sequence joins TRBV6-1 and TRBJ2-2; the match to TRBD2 covers 12 bases. Losses at the gene ends were 8 bases for V and 5 bases for J; bases not matched to a gene: 6. Germline CDR1 is MNHNS and CDR2 is SASEGT. The CDR3 runs 15 residues. CDR3 in amino acids: CASRLAGVRTGELFF. As DNA, the CDR3 is TGTGCCAGCCGACTAGCGGGAGTGCGTACCGGGGAGCTGTTTTTT.